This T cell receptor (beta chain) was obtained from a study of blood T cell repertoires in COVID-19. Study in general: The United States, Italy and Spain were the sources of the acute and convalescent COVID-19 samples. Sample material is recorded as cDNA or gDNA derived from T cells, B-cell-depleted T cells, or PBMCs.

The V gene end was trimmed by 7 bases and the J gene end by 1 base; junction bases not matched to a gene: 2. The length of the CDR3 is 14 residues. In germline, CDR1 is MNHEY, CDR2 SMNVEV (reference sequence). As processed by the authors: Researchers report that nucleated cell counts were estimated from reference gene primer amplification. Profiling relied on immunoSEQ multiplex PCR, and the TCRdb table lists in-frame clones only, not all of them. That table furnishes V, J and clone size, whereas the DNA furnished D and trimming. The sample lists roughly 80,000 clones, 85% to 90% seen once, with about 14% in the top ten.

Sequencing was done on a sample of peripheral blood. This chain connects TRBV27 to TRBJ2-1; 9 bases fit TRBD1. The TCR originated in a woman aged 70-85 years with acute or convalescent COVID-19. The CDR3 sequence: CASKQGASYNEQFF. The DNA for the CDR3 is TGTGCCAGCAAACAGGGGGCATCCTACAATGAGCAGTTCTTC.